This is a list of T cell receptor beta chains from one sample in a study of blood T cells in healthy people across ages. TCRdb ran MiXCR on the 5' RACE reads and lists one entry per CDR3 protein. This table holds 700,000 to 900,000 distinct CDR3 sequences, about 26% found once. These data are also associated with another study on T cells of mothers and their children.

Sequenced input: blood. The receptors here all came from a boy between 10 and 17 years old in good health. CDR3s include the opening cysteine and the closing phenylalanine or tryptophan. A D gene is named only where the DNA matches it firmly. A clone size is listed for some rows: how often the clone was seen (once, few, many), or a class if it is expanded.

V	size	J	D	CDR3	DNA
TRBV20-1	NA	TRBJ1-2	NA	CSARWGDVRGYGYTF	TGCAGTGCTAGATGGGGGGACGTCCGTGGCTATGGCTACACCTTC
TRBV27	few	TRBJ1-4	NA	CASSSIQGGEKLFF	TGTGCCAGCAGTTCAATCCAGGGTGGCGAAAAACTGTTTTTT
TRBV2	NA	TRBJ2-4	NA	CASSLGLIQYF	TGTGCCAGTTCACTAGGTCTCATTCAGTACTTC
TRBV10-3	NA	TRBJ1-3	NA	CAIRVAGSSGNTIYF	TGTGCCATCAGGGTGGCGGGGTCCTCTGGAAACACCATATATTTT
TRBV12-3/TRBV12-4	few	TRBJ2-5	NA	CASNNQAVQETQYF	TGTGCCAGCAACAACCAGGCAGTTCAAGAGACCCAGTACTTC
TRBV5-1	NA	TRBJ1-1	TRBD1	CASSREGQGEAFF	TGCGCCAGCAGCAGAGAAGGACAGGGTGAAGCTTTCTTT
TRBV20-1	NA	TRBJ1-3	NA	CSARHGDNSGNTIYF	TGCAGTGCTAGACACGGGGACAACTCTGGAAACACCATATATTTT
TRBV9	few	TRBJ2-5	TRBD2	CASSARRAGAQYF	TGTGCCAGCAGCGCAAGGCGTGCGGGGGCCCAGTACTTC
TRBV5-1	few	TRBJ2-7	NA	CASRRDSTYEQYF	TGCGCCAGCAGACGAGACAGTACCTACGAGCAGTACTTC
TRBV7-9	few	TRBJ2-7	NA	CASSVDGRYEQYF	TGTGCCAGCAGCGTAGACGGGCGCTACGAGCAGTACTTC
TRBV25-1	few	TRBJ1-6	NA	CASSVLTENSPLHF	TGTGCCAGCAGTGTCCTGACAGAAAATTCACCCCTCCACTTT
TRBV6-6	NA	TRBJ2-5	TRBD2	CASRVAGEQETQYF	TGTGCCAGCAGGGTAGCGGGAGAACAAGAGACCCAGTACTTC
TRBV7-3	NA	TRBJ2-5	NA	CASSPRGDSLQETQYF	TGTGCCAGCAGCCCCCGGGGGGACAGCCTCCAAGAGACCCAGTACTTC
TRBV6-1	NA	TRBJ1-2	NA	CASSEMGRTYTF	TGTGCCAGCAGCGAAATGGGACGGACCTACACCTTC
TRBV6-6	NA	TRBJ2-5	TRBD1	CASSSLRDRVRETQYF	TGTGCCAGCAGTAGTCTGAGGGACAGGGTTCGCGAGACCCAGTACTTC
TRBV29-1	NA	TRBJ2-2	TRBD1	CSVEGTGATGELFF	TGCAGCGTTGAAGGGACAGGGGCCACCGGGGAGCTGTTTTTT
TRBV12-3/TRBV12-4	few	TRBJ1-2	NA	CASSLSGVYGYTF	TGTGCCAGCAGTTTATCAGGGGTCTATGGCTACACCTTC
TRBV4-1	few	TRBJ2-2	NA	CASSQVTRGAGELFF	TGCGCCAGCAGCCAAGTTACCCGCGGCGCCGGGGAGCTGTTTTTT
TRBV2	few	TRBJ2-5	TRBD2	CASSEARGTSGEETQYF	TGTGCCAGCAGTGAAGCGCGGGGGACTAGCGGGGAAGAGACCCAGTACTTC
TRBV5-1	NA	TRBJ2-3	NA	CASNFPDTQYF	TGCGCCAGCAATTTCCCAGATACGCAGTATTTT
TRBV27	few	TRBJ2-7	NA	CASSPWGGPSYEQYF	TGTGCCAGCAGTCCCTGGGGGGGCCCGTCCTACGAGCAGTACTTC
TRBV6-1	few	TRBJ2-1	TRBD1	CASRLGQALVEQFF	TGTGCCAGCAGGTTGGGACAGGCCCTCGTGGAGCAGTTCTTC
TRBV4-1	few	TRBJ1-5	NA	CASSPTRGWQPQHF	TGCGCCAGCAGCCCAACTCGGGGTTGGCAGCCCCAGCATTTT
TRBV7-3	NA	TRBJ2-1	NA	CASSSSGFSGEQFF	TGTGCCAGCAGCTCTTCAGGGTTCTCGGGTGAGCAGTTCTTC
TRBV23-1	NA	TRBJ1-4	NA	CASSQLVPGLGEKLFF	TGCGCCAGCAGTCAATTGGTTCCGGGGTTGGGTGAAAAACTGTTTTTT
TRBV9	few	TRBJ1-6	TRBD1	CASSATGVGNSPLHF	TGTGCCAGCAGCGCCACAGGGGTCGGGAATTCACCCCTCCACTTT
TRBV7-9	NA	TRBJ1-3	NA	CASSSNNAAFF	TGTGCCAGCAGCTCCAATAATGCGGCTTTTTTT